These T cell receptor beta chains were read from a single sample in a study of beta chain features in type 1 diabetes. Produced via immunoSEQ multiplex PCR; TCRdb's table is partial and in-frame only. The data hold more than 350,000 clones, with about an eighth observed a single time. Specimen: naive CD4+ T cells from blood. Receptors originate from a woman younger than 30 in good health. CDR3s include the opening cysteine and the closing phenylalanine or tryptophan. A D gene is named only where the DNA matches it firmly. Only part of the rows carry a size: once, few, many, or a class if the clone is expanded.

clone size: few; J gene: TRBJ2-3; V gene: TRBV7-2; D gene: -; CDR3 DNA: TGTGCCAGCAGCCGGGATAGCACAGATACGCAGTATTTT; CDR3 protein: CASSRDSTDTQYF
clone size: -; J gene: TRBJ1-4; V gene: TRBV6-5; D gene: -; CDR3 DNA: TGTGCCAGCAGTCTGACAGGTGGTGAAAAACTGTTTTTT; CDR3 protein: CASSLTGGEKLFF
clone size: -; J gene: TRBJ2-3; V gene: TRBV20-1; D gene: -; CDR3 DNA: TGCAGTGTGCAGGGCATAGATACGCAGTATTTT; CDR3 protein: CSVQGIDTQYF
clone size: -; J gene: TRBJ2-3; V gene: TRBV29-1; D gene: TRBD2; CDR3 DNA: TGCAGCGCCCAAGCGGGGGGGGCACCAGATACGCAGTATTTT; CDR3 protein: CSAQAGGAPDTQYF
clone size: few; J gene: TRBJ1-1; V gene: TRBV29-1; D gene: TRBD1; CDR3 DNA: TGCAGCGTTGAGGGGACAGGGGGCGGTGAAGCTTTCTTT; CDR3 protein: CSVEGTGGGEAFF
clone size: few; J gene: TRBJ2-1; V gene: TRBV4-2; D gene: TRBD1; CDR3 DNA: TGTGCCAGCAGCCAACCAGGGGACAGGTACAATGAGCAGTTCTTC; CDR3 protein: CASSQPGDRYNEQFF
clone size: few; J gene: TRBJ1-2; V gene: TRBV7-6; D gene: TRBD1; CDR3 DNA: TGTGCCAGCAGCCAATTCGACAGGGGAAGGGGCTACACCTTC; CDR3 protein: CASSQFDRGRGYTF
clone size: few; J gene: TRBJ2-5; V gene: TRBV12-5; D gene: -; CDR3 DNA: TGTGCTAGTGGTTTGGTACGTGGGACCCAGTACTTC; CDR3 protein: CASGLVRGTQYF
clone size: few; J gene: TRBJ1-1; V gene: TRBV7-9; D gene: -; CDR3 DNA: TGTGCCAGCAGCCGAGATACAGGGAGTGGGACTGAAGCTTTCTTT; CDR3 protein: CASSRDTGSGTEAFF
clone size: few; J gene: TRBJ2-7; V gene: TRBV14; D gene: TRBD1; CDR3 DNA: TGTGCCAGCAGCCGCGGACAGGGAACAACCTACGAGCAGTACTTC; CDR3 protein: CASSRGQGTTYEQYF
clone size: -; J gene: TRBJ2-5; V gene: TRBV2; D gene: -; CDR3 DNA: TGTGCCCAGCCCAGACCGGGACGGGGGGCTGAAACCCAGTACTTC; CDR3 protein: CAQPRPGRGAETQYF
clone size: -; J gene: TRBJ2-1; V gene: TRBV9; D gene: -; CDR3 DNA: TGTGCCAGCAGCGTAGGTGGGGACATTCGCTCGGTTGAGCAGTTCTTC; CDR3 protein: CASSVGGDIRSVEQFF
clone size: -; J gene: TRBJ1-6; V gene: TRBV5-6; D gene: -; CDR3 DNA: TGTGCCAGCAGCTTTGGTGATCGGAATTCACCCCTCCACTTT; CDR3 protein: CASSFGDRNSPLHF
clone size: few; J gene: TRBJ2-5; V gene: TRBV4-3; D gene: TRBD1; CDR3 DNA: TGCGCCAGCAGCATTCGGGGGACAGGGGCAGAGACCCAGTACTTC; CDR3 protein: CASSIRGTGAETQYF
clone size: few; J gene: TRBJ1-4; V gene: TRBV15; D gene: -; CDR3 DNA: TGTGCCACCAGCAGAGATTCCTCCGGGGTTGGGGAAAAACTGTTTTTT; CDR3 protein: CATSRDSSGVGEKLFF
clone size: few; J gene: TRBJ2-5; V gene: TRBV7-2; D gene: TRBD1; CDR3 DNA: TGTGCCAGCAGCTTAGGGACAGGGATAAAGACCCAGTACTTC; CDR3 protein: CASSLGTGIKTQYF
clone size: -; J gene: TRBJ1-5; V gene: TRBV7-8; D gene: -; CDR3 DNA: TGTGCCAGCAGCTTCCGGCGGGTCAGGGATCAGCCCCAGCATTTT; CDR3 protein: CASSFRRVRDQPQHF
clone size: few; J gene: TRBJ1-3; V gene: TRBV11-3; D gene: TRBD1; CDR3 DNA: TGTGCCAGCAGCCCGACAGGGAAGCGAAACACCATATATTTT; CDR3 protein: CASSPTGKRNTIYF
clone size: -; J gene: TRBJ2-3; V gene: TRBV5-1; D gene: -; CDR3 DNA: TGCGCCAGCAGCAGGGCGGGACTCACCACAGATACGCAGTATTTT; CDR3 protein: CASSRAGLTTDTQYF
clone size: -; J gene: TRBJ2-5; V gene: TRBV5-4; D gene: TRBD1; CDR3 DNA: TGTGCCAGCAGCATACCGGACAGGGGATTCCAAGAGACCCAGTACTTC; CDR3 protein: CASSIPDRGFQETQYF
clone size: -; J gene: TRBJ1-5; V gene: TRBV4-1; D gene: -; CDR3 DNA: TGCGCCAGCAGCCCGACTCGGATGGGCAATCAGCCCCAGCATTTT; CDR3 protein: CASSPTRMGNQPQHF
clone size: few; J gene: TRBJ1-4; V gene: TRBV14; D gene: -; CDR3 DNA: TGTGCCAGCAGCCAATTTCCCGAAAAACTGTTTTTT; CDR3 protein: CASSQFPEKLFF
clone size: -; J gene: TRBJ2-7; V gene: TRBV5-1; D gene: TRBD2; CDR3 DNA: TGCGCCAGCAGCCCCGGGACTAGCGGAACCTACGAGCAGTACTTC; CDR3 protein: CASSPGTSGTYEQYF
clone size: few; J gene: TRBJ1-3; V gene: TRBV20-1; D gene: -; CDR3 DNA: TGCAGTGCTAGAGTTGCAGACACCATATATTTT; CDR3 protein: CSARVADTIYF
clone size: -; J gene: TRBJ2-2; V gene: TRBV7-9; D gene: -; CDR3 DNA: TGTGCCAGCAGCTGGACGGCTATAGGCGGGGAGCTGTTTTTT; CDR3 protein: CASSWTAIGGELFF